This T cell receptor (beta chain) was found in a study of blood T cell repertoires in COVID-19. This clone was seen only once. The CDR3 loop spans 16 amino acids. From germline, CDR1 is KGHDR and CDR2 SFDVKD. V lost 1 base and J 6 bases, leaving 15 bases between the germline ends. The table came from immunoSEQ multiplex PCR; TCRdb's copy has only in-frame clones and leaves some out. The top ten clones hold roughly 15% of a sample with under 35,000 clones, about 85% of them seen once. The sequence came from a woman between 55 and 75 years old with active COVID-19. The genes are TRBV24-1 and TRBJ2-1; D may be TRBD1 (6 bases). The sequenced sample was peripheral blood. The CDR3 region has the DNA TGTGCCACCAGTGATTTTAAGGGGGATAAACTCAATGAGCAGTTCTTC. It translates to CATSDFKGDKLNEQFF.